The rows below give T cell receptor beta chains drawn from one sample of a study of response to subunit inactivated influenza vaccine. One entry per CDR3 protein results from TCRdb running MiXCR on the RT-PCR reads. The table shows roughly 650,000 distinct CDR3 sequences, with 12% to 15% occurring only once. Sequenced here: PBMCs from blood, sampled around 15 days before vaccination. These receptors were collected from a man in his forties or fifties who received an inactivated influenza vaccine. Each CDR3 is given without its conserved first and last residue.

len,j_gene,v_gene,CDR3aa
13,TRBJ2-1,TRBV5-1,ASSLDQGSIGEQF
13,TRBJ1-3,TRBV4-1,ASSQEATVGNTIY
11,TRBJ2-7,TRBV10-3,AISVGQGDEQY
13,TRBJ2-1,TRBV19,ASSMIRQDYNEQF
14,TRBJ2-5,TRBV7-2,ASSTGLARSRETQY
14,TRBJ1-3,TRBV4-3,ASSQGPGGTGNTIY
13,TRBJ1-1,TRBV11-2,ASSPSDRGSTEAF
12,TRBJ2-7,TRBV25-1,ATGPPWTGGSQY
14,TRBJ2-2,TRBV20-1,SAMGRQGRNTGELF
12,TRBJ2-4,TRBV13,ASSPVGDANIQY
12,TRBJ2-1,TRBV12-3/TRBV12-4,ASSFGGGGDEQF
13,TRBJ1-2,TRBV7-8,ASSFGAGAPYGYT
16,TRBJ2-7,TRBV5-1,ASSLAGTGSRGGYEQY
12,TRBJ2-5,TRBV11-2,ASSLPSGRETQY
18,TRBJ2-1,TRBV11-1,ASSLGGLPSGGGKLSEQF
13,TRBJ1-6,TRBV20-1,SANNRDAWVSPLH
13,TRBJ2-5,TRBV14,ASAIRDSVAETQY
14,TRBJ2-1,TRBV2,ASSRTGLRSYNEQF
16,TRBJ2-6,TRBV7-2,ASSLAGQLSVGANVLT
11,TRBJ2-1,TRBV20-1,SSRLDSRGEQF
12,TRBJ1-1,TRBV20-1,SAAWIGANTEAF
11,TRBJ2-3,TRBV12-3/TRBV12-4,ASRQYSADTQY
12,TRBJ1-2,TRBV6-2/TRBV6-3,ASSWGHPSNGYT
14,TRBJ1-2,TRBV6-5,ASSYGGLSENYGYT
12,TRBJ1-2,TRBV28,ASSSGTGRGGYT
14,TRBJ2-1,TRBV6-2/TRBV6-3,ASSYSGREVRNEQF
14,TRBJ2-1,TRBV12-3/TRBV12-4,ATINTGSRTYNEQF
13,TRBJ2-3,TRBV3-1,ASSQDALESDTQY
11,TRBJ1-5,TRBV6-1,ASSDGGWQPQH
13,TRBJ2-7,TRBV6-2/TRBV6-3,ASSYPAGTTYEQY
13,TRBJ2-2,TRBV7-3,ASSLGRGKTGELF
12,TRBJ2-7,TRBV5-6,ASSWRRPGGEQY
12,TRBJ2-7,TRBV12-3/TRBV12-4,ASSLSRGVYEQY
12,TRBJ1-6,TRBV5-1,ASSADRYNSPLH
14,TRBJ2-1,TRBV12-5,ASGRRGTGVSNEQF
15,TRBJ2-2,TRBV11-2,ASSSPQLRANTGELF
15,TRBJ2-2,TRBV7-9,ASSNRKGAGGTGELF
12,TRBJ2-5,TRBV18,ASSLATGGETQY
15,TRBJ2-3,TRBV14,ASSQEWLLAGSDTQY
19,TRBJ1-6,TRBV4-1,ASSQDWAGVKLVAQTSPLH
14,TRBJ2-2,TRBV7-2,ASSTRTGGGTGELF
13,TRBJ1-1,TRBV6-1,ASSDPDREGFGAF
11,TRBJ2-5,TRBV11-2,ASSYSTIETQY
14,TRBJ2-5,TRBV20-1,SARDFRDPVQETQY
11,TRBJ2-1,TRBV14,ASSQQTGGEQF
11,TRBJ1-4,TRBV6-1,ASSPDPNEKLF